The 31 T cell receptor beta chains below come from one sample, sequenced in a study of OX40 agonist ivuxolimab in advanced cancers. The data were produced by immunoSEQ multiplex PCR, yet TCRdb's version contains in-frame clones alone and is incomplete. The repertoire includes tens of thousands of clones, almost 90% of them detected once, and approximately 0.8% sits in the top ten. The sample consisted of CD4+ or CD8+ T cells sorted from blood, taken in a trial of the OX40 agonist ivuxolimab. The receptors here all came from an adult with an advanced solid tumor such as melanoma, head and neck, liver or kidney cancer.

V usage is TRBV5-4 and J usage is TRBJ2-5; no firm D call. The ends were cut back, 3 bases at V and 3 bases at J, with 12 bases in the middle. The CDR3 loop spans 14 amino acids. The germline gives CDR1 SGHNT, CDR2 YYREEE (reference sequence). CDR3 in amino acids: CASSSASGKETQYF. In DNA form, the CDR3 reads TGTGCCAGCAGCTCGGCTAGTGGGAAAGAGACCCAGTACTTC.

This rearrangement joins TRBV27 to TRBJ2-1, with 11 bases aligning to TRBD2. This CDR3 comprises 14 residues. Germline V gene data show CDR1 as MNHEY and CDR2 as SMNVEV (reference sequence). J was trimmed by 7 bases and V by 10 bases; bases with no gene match: 9. CDR3 residues: CATLTSGVSNEQFF. CDR3 nucleotide sequence: TGTGCCACCCTGACTAGCGGGGTTTCTAATGAGCAGTTCTTC.

The chain uses TRBV6-5 and TRBJ2-7, with 9 bases matching TRBD1. From germline, CDR1 is MNHEY and CDR2 SVGAGI. CDR3 size: 13 residues. Germline trimming cut 6 bases from V and 5 bases from J; bases unmatched to any gene: 5. In DNA, the CDR3 is TGTGCCAGCAGCAGACAGGGGGAGAACGAGCAGTACTTC. Translation: CASSRQGENEQYF.

The rearrangement joins TRBV28 to TRBJ2-7; 8 bases match TRBD2. V shed 6 bases, J shed 0 bases, and the junction held 7 bases outside the gene matches. Germline-derived CDR1 and CDR2 are MDHEN and SYDVKM. There are 15 residues in the CDR3. The CDR3 bases are TGTGCCAGCAGCCCGACTAGCGTGAGCTCCTACGAGCAGTACTTC. Protein: CASSPTSVSSYEQYF.

The J gene is TRBJ1-5, the V gene TRBV10-1; D is undetermined. The CDR3 runs to 12 residues. The ends were cut back, 8 bases at V and 5 bases at J, with 10 bases in the middle. Per germline, CDR1 WNHNN and CDR2 SYGVQD (reference sequence). CDR3 region: CASGRWDQPQHF. The CDR3 DNA reads TGCGCCAGCGGGCGTTGGGATCAGCCCCAGCATTTT.

The chain is built from TRBV30 and TRBJ1-2; D remains ambiguous. Trimming left V 0 bases short and J 6 bases short, with 5 bases between. From germline, CDR1 is GTSNPN and CDR2 SVGIG (reference sequence). The CDR3 extends over 11 amino acids. This CDR3 reads CAWSVRDGYTF. The CDR3 DNA reads TGTGCCTGGAGTGTCCGGGATGGCTACACCTTC.

V usage is TRBV2 and J usage is TRBJ1-1; perhaps TRBD1 as D (5 bases). Germline CDR1 reads SNHLY; CDR2 reads FYNNEI. The CDR3 is made up of 13 amino acids. Trimming removed 7 bases at V and 2 bases at J, with 11 bases between. The CDR3 region has the DNA TGTGCCAGCAATAGACAGATAAACACTGAAGCTTTCTTT. Protein product: CASNRQINTEAFF. The whole variable domain, filled in from reference TRBV2 and TRBJ1-1, reads EPEVTQTPSHQVTQMGQEVILRCVPISNHLYFYWYRQILGQKVEFLVSFYNNEISEKSEIFDDQFSVERPDGSNFTLKIRSTKLEDSAMYFCASNRQINTEAFFGQGTRLTVV.

This chain links TRBV7-9 with TRBJ2-1; D perhaps matches TRBD2 (5 bases). This CDR3 spans 14 amino acids. Germline V CDR1 and CDR2: SEHNR, FQNEAQ (reference sequence). V gave up 3 bases and J gave up 8 bases, with 14 bases separating them. The CDR3 reads CASSLARGADEQFF. The CDR3 bases are TGTGCCAGCAGCTTGGCTAGAGGAGCGGATGAGCAGTTCTTC.

The chain couples TRBV2 to TRBJ2-1; D uncertain. V lost 4 bases to trimming and J lost 5 bases, with 6 bases between them. CDR1 and CDR2 (germline): SNHLY, FYNNEI. The CDR3 has 12 amino acids. The CDR3 reads CASSAQNNEQFF. Written as DNA, the CDR3 is TGTGCCAGCAGTGCACAGAACAATGAGCAGTTCTTC.

V is TRBV6-5 and J is TRBJ1-2, with 8 bases aligning to TRBD1. This CDR3 is built from 15 residues. Germline CDR1 MNHEY, CDR2 SVGAGI. The V segment lost 6 bases and the J segment 7 bases; nucleotides outside the gene matches: 13. The CDR3 region is CASSPGQAGAGGYTF. CDR3 nucleotide sequence: TGTGCCAGCAGCCCGGGACAGGCGGGCGCCGGTGGCTACACCTTC.

Comment on this clone: One end of the junction varies from germline; a read error may be responsible. In DNA, the CDR3 is TGTGCTAGCAGCTCGGAGGTTTATGGGGAGCAGTACTTC. Protein sequence: CASSSEVYGEQYF. The chain uses TRBV7-7 and TRBJ2-7; D perhaps matches TRBD2 (5 bases). This CDR3 is 13 amino acids long. Germline V CDR1 and CDR2: SSHAT, FNYEAQ (reference sequence).

The chain links TRBV7-2 to TRBJ1-1; 7 positions match TRBD1. The V and J ends lost 5 bases and 4 bases, in that order; junction bases with no gene match: 7. The germline gives CDR1 SGHTA, CDR2 FQGNSA. The length of the CDR3 is 14 residues. In DNA, the CDR3 is TGTGCCAGCAGCCTCCGACAGGGACGCACTGAAGCTTTCTTT. As protein: CASSLRQGRTEAFF.

The chain carries TRBV5-1 and TRBJ2-5; D is uncertain. The DNA end is more similar to TRBJ2-7, so the J call may be wrong. The V gene's germline CDR1 is SGHRS and CDR2 YFSETQ. The CDR3 contains 13 residues. In DNA form, the CDR3 reads TGCGCCAGCAGCTTGGGAGTCGGGTACGAGCAGTACTTC. Amino acid sequence: CASSLGVGYEQYF.

J is TRBJ2-7 and V is TRBV28, with TRBD1 as a possible D gene (6 bases). CDR3 length equals 12 residues. CDR1 and CDR2 from the germline V gene are MDHEN and SYDVKM. V gave up 5 bases and J gave up 7 bases, with 12 bases separating them. The CDR3 DNA reads as TGTGCCAGCAGTATGGACAGTTGGGAGCAGTACTTC. This gives the protein CASSMDSWEQYF.

To note about this clone: Germline is not matched at one junction end, which may reflect a read error. This chain uses TRBV7-7 with TRBJ2-1; 7 bases align to TRBD2. The germline V gene encodes CDR1 SSHAT and CDR2 FNYEAQ (reference sequence). The CDR3 has 15 amino acids. The CDR3 reads CASSLSGGAYNEQFF. The CDR3 DNA sequence: TGTGCTAGCAGCTTATCTGGGGGGGCCTACAATGAGCAGTTCTTC. The entire variable domain, with the rest obtained from reference TRBV7-7 and TRBJ2-1, is as follows: GAGVSQSPRYKVTKRGQDVTLRCDPISSHATLYWYQQALGQGPEFLTYFNYEAQPDKSGLPSDRFSAERPEGSISTLTIQRTEQRDSAMYRCASSLSGGAYNEQFFGPGTRLTVL.

The rearrangement links TRBV28 to TRBJ1-2; 7 bases map to TRBD1. Trimming removed 5 bases from V and 3 bases from J; junction bases left unmatched: 12. This CDR3 region has 16 residues. CDR1 is MDHEN and CDR2 is SYDVKM in the germline V gene. The CDR3 sequence is CASSVTGATAHYGYTF. CDR3 DNA: TGTGCCAGCAGTGTTACAGGGGCAACCGCTCACTATGGCTACACCTTC.

The J gene is TRBJ2-7, the V gene TRBV25-1; D not certain. This CDR3 spans 11 amino acids. Between the trimmed V and J ends, which lost 6 bases and 3 bases, there was a span of 6 bases. Germline CDR1 MGHDK, CDR2 SYGVNS. DNA of the CDR3: TGTGCCAGCAGGCTCGTCTACGAGCAGTACTTC. The encoded protein is CASRLVYEQYF.

This clone was counted only a few times. V gene TRBV27 combines with J gene TRBJ1-2; 8 nucleotides line up with TRBD1. The trim removed 5 bases at V and 8 bases at J, leaving 7 bases unmatched. This CDR3 spans 13 amino acids. CDR1 is MNHEY and CDR2 is SMNVEV in the germline V gene (reference sequence). The CDR3 DNA reads TGTGCCAGCAGTCAAGGACAGGGTCACGGCTACACCTTC. Encoded protein: CASSQGQGHGYTF.

A remark on this clone: This sample includes further DNA sequences coding for the same CDR3. The chain employs TRBV7-9 and TRBJ2-7; no firm D call. Germline V lookup: CDR1 SEHNR, CDR2 FQNEAQ (reference sequence). This CDR3 spans 12 amino acids. Deletions cut 3 bases from V and 4 bases from J, with 7 bases between. The CDR3 region is CASSLSGYEQYF. CDR3 in DNA: TGTGCCAGCAGCTTGTCAGGTTACGAGCAGTACTTC.

The rearrangement links TRBV7-2 to TRBJ2-5, with D uncertain. The last part of the DNA fits TRBJ2-7 better; the J call may be wrong. Germline V CDR1 and CDR2: SGHTA, FQGNSA. There are 14 residues in the CDR3. CDR3 in DNA: TGTGCCAGCAGCTTAGGGGTCGTCCAATACGAGCAGTACTTC. Its translation is CASSLGVVQYEQYF.

The CDR3 DNA reads as TGTGCCAGCAGCCACAGGGGAAGAGGCTACACCTTC. Translation gives CASSHRGRGYTF. The chain couples TRBV14 to TRBJ1-2, with TRBD1 as a possible D gene (6 bases). Looked up from germline, CDR1 is SGHDN and CDR2 is FVKESK. The CDR3 runs to 12 residues. Trimming removed 3 bases from V and 8 bases from J, with 10 bases in between.

This clone showed up just once. Sequence at one end of the junction differs from germline and may be a read error. The chain links TRBV6-5 to TRBJ2-5; no clear D gene. In germline, CDR1 is MNHEY, CDR2 SVGAGI. The CDR3 is 13 residues long. In DNA, the CDR3 is TGTGCCAGCCGCCCCGTCATTCGAGAGAGCCAGTACTTC. Encoded protein: CASRPVIRESQYF.

The chain joins TRBV11-3 to TRBJ2-2; D uncertain. Germline V gene lookup returns CDR1 SGHNT and CDR2 YENEEA. The CDR3 is made up of 15 amino acids. Trimming removed 2 bases from V and 1 base from J, with 8 bases in between. The CDR3 DNA reads as TGTGCCAGCAGCTTACAAGGAGTGAACACCGGGGAGCTGTTTTTT. Amino acids: CASSLQGVNTGELFF.

This chain joins TRBV13 and TRBJ1-1; D is uncertain. V gave up 6 bases and J gave up 5 bases, with 22 bases separating them. CDR1 and CDR2 (germline): PRHDT, FYEKMQ (reference sequence). The CDR3 runs to 16 residues. CDR3 sequence: CASRASPSGRGTEAFF. CDR3 nucleotides: TGTGCCAGCAGGGCATCCCCTTCGGGTCGAGGTACTGAAGCTTTCTTT.

The chain recombines TRBV18 with TRBJ2-1; 8 nucleotides align to TRBD1. The junction had 9 bases not matched to a gene; V was cut back by 4 bases and J by 10 bases. The CDR3 extends over 14 amino acids. The germline V gene encodes CDR1 KGHSH and CDR2 LQKENI. Here the CDR3 reads CASSLRQGLEEQFF. The CDR3 nucleotides read TGTGCCAGCTCACTAAGACAGGGGTTAGAGGAGCAGTTCTTC.

The V and J genes are TRBV19 and TRBJ1-5, with 9 bases aligning to TRBD1. J gave up 6 bases and V 5 bases, and 11 bases lay outside the gene matches. The CDR3 length is 16 residues. The germline CDR1 and CDR2 sequences are LNHDA and SQIVND (reference sequence). CDR3 sequence: CASSPRTGVAIQPQHF. The CDR3 region has the DNA TGTGCCAGTAGTCCCCGGACAGGGGTGGCTATTCAGCCCCAGCATTTT. The full variable domain, in which reference TRBV19 and TRBJ1-5 provide the parts outside the CDR3, is DGGITQSPKYLFRKEGQNVTLSCEQNLNHDAMYWYRQDPGQGLRLIYYSQIVNDFQKGDIAEGYSVSREKKESFPLTVTSAQKNPTAFYLCASSPRTGVAIQPQHFGDGTRLSIL.

V is TRBV14 and J is TRBJ1-3; 7 nucleotides align to TRBD1. The germline V gene encodes CDR1 SGHDN and CDR2 FVKESK. The CDR3 is 15 residues long. With 2 bases clipped from V and 2 bases from J, the junction kept 3 bases outside the gene matches. In DNA form, the CDR3 reads TGTGCCAGCAGCCAACTCGGGACAGCTGGAAACACCATATATTTT. As protein: CASSQLGTAGNTIYF.

The sample holds one count of this clone. This chain connects TRBV7-8 to TRBJ2-3, with D perhaps being TRBD1 or TRBD2 (5 bases each). The CDR3 totals 19 residues. CDR1 and CDR2 (germline): SGHVS, FQNEAQ. V gave up 4 bases and J gave up 0 bases, with 23 bases separating them. The DNA of the CDR3 is TGTGCCAGCAGCTCGAGGGGCACCAACGAAGCCTCTAGCACAGATACGCAGTATTTT. This encodes CASSSRGTNEASSTDTQYF.

The chain joins TRBV7-2 to TRBJ1-2; D is perhaps TRBD1 (6 bases). The CDR3 runs to 14 residues. CDR1 is SGHTA and CDR2 is FQGNSA in the germline V gene. V was shortened by 5 bases and J by 7 bases, with 17 bases between the two germline ends. The CDR3 loop reads CASSATTQGSGYTF. In DNA, the CDR3 is TGTGCCAGCAGCGCGACCACACAGGGTTCTGGCTACACCTTC.

The table lists this clone with a count of one. This chain links TRBV27 with TRBJ1-1; tentative D call: TRBD1 (5 bases). Trimming took off 5 bases at V and 0 bases at J, with 13 bases between the two ends. Germline CDR1 MNHEY, CDR2 SMNVEV (reference sequence). This CDR3 contains 15 residues. CDR3 nucleotides: TGTGCCAGCAGTCGGGCAGGGACCCTGAACACTGAAGCTTTCTTT. This translates into CASSRAGTLNTEAFF.

The V and J genes are TRBV5-6 and TRBJ2-5, with 9 nucleotides matching TRBD2. Trimming at V came to 5 bases and at J to 5 bases, leaving 7 bases not matched to a gene. The CDR3 covers 14 residues. Germline lookup yields CDR1 SGHDT and CDR2 YYEEEE. DNA for the CDR3: TGTGCCAGCAGGCGGGACCTAGCGGGGGAGACCCAGTACTTC. This encodes CASRRDLAGETQYF.